The clone carrying this T cell receptor beta chain was counted ten times or more. The antigen remains unidentified. Certain patients were not enrolled. These were patients with other autoimmune diseases, uncontrolled infections, pregnancy or lactation. From fresh peripheral blood, roughly 10 ml in volume, the PBMCs were obtained. TCR beta CDR3 amplification used RNA transcripts. Scientists carried out first-round RT-PCR using HTBI primers and then a second-round multiplex PCR. From the multiplex PCR reads, TCRdb called clonotypes with MiXCR, one entry per CDR3 protein. The sample yields 650,000 to 800,000 distinct CDR3 sequences, more than 40% seen once. This record belongs to a study of Graves' ophthalmopathy and Graves' hyperthyroidism. General study results and limits: With about 86% sensitivity and approximately 79% specificity, a 13-signature model separated ophthalmopathy from stable hyperthyroidism. Blood was where most expanded thyroid clonotypes above 0.001 frequency also turned up.

The CDR3 runs 15 residues. Germline V gene data show CDR1 as SGHTA and CDR2 as FQGTGA. Trimming stripped 5 bases from V and 0 bases from J, with 8 bases between. This receptor was taken from an adult man with Graves' ophthalmopathy. The chain employs TRBV7-3 and TRBJ1-6; tentatively, D is TRBD1 (6 bases). The sequencing input was peripheral blood. CDR3 residues: CASSRTVSYNSPLHF. In DNA form, the CDR3 reads TGTGCCAGCAGCAGGACAGTCTCCTATAATTCACCCCTCCACTTT. The entire variable domain, with the rest obtained from reference TRBV7-3 and TRBJ1-6, is as follows: GAGVSQTPSNKVTEKGKYVELRCDPISGHTALYWYRQSLGQGPEFLIYFQGTGAADDSGLPNDRFFAVRPEGSVSTLKIQRTERGDSAVYLCASSRTVSYNSPLHFGNGTRLTVT.